Presented here are 10 T cell receptor beta chains from one specimen sequenced in a study of low-dose radiotherapy and immunotherapy resistance in tumors. Alpha and beta chains were covered, as first-strand cDNA relied on TRAV- and TRBV-specific primers. The PCR that amplified TCRs ran for about 20 cycles, relying on a constant-region primer and a V-primer adapter. TCRdb reanalysed the reads using MiXCR and keeps one entry per CDR3 protein. The data hold under 20,000 distinct CDR3 sequences, with around two thirds observed a single time. The receptors were gathered from a human donor with advanced metastatic prostate, ovarian, gallbladder or colorectal cancer (not recorded which). This table probably holds off-target reads from a library built for another chain.

V usage is TRBV10-3 and J usage is TRBJ2-1; D may correspond to TRBD1 or TRBD2 (5 bases each). The CDR3 is 14 residues long. Trimming took off 4 bases at V and 10 bases at J, with 17 bases between the two ends. Germline-derived CDR1 and CDR2 are ENHRY and SYGVKD. CDR3: CAISGGPSKREQFF. The CDR3 DNA is TGTGCCATCAGTGGGGGACCCTCAAAGAGGGAGCAGTTCTTC.

J is TRBJ2-1 and V is TRBV28; 10 bases fit TRBD2. Germline V gene sequence: CDR1 MDHEN, CDR2 SYDVKM. The length of the CDR3 is 14 residues. J was trimmed by 6 bases and V by 9 bases; bases with no gene match: 8. This chain's CDR3 is CASWERGGLNEQFF. CDR3 coding DNA: TGTGCCAGTTGGGAGCGGGGGGGTCTCAATGAGCAGTTCTTC.

This chain uses TRBV5-5 with TRBJ1-1; 8 bases are a match to TRBD1. There are 20 residues in the CDR3. The germline CDR1 and CDR2 sequences are SGHKS and YYEKEE (reference sequence). V trimming: 1 base; J trimming: 1 base; junction bases outside the gene matches: 18. In nucleotides, the CDR3 is TGTGCCAGCAGCTTGAGGGCCGAAGCAGCAGGGGGCTTGCGGAACACTGAAGCTTTCTTT. Translating it yields CASSLRAEAAGGLRNTEAFF.

The chain couples TRBV6-6 to TRBJ1-1; 8 bases are shared with TRBD1. This CDR3 region has 14 residues. Germline-derived CDR1 and CDR2 are MNHNY and SVGAGI (reference sequence). V lost 5 bases, J lost 6 bases, and 8 bases stayed unmatched. The CDR3 DNA reads as TGTGCCAGCAGTGAACCGGGACAGGCCCCTGAAGCTTTCTTT. Translated, it gives CASSEPGQAPEAFF.

V gene TRBV7-8 combines with J gene TRBJ2-1, with 12 bases fitting TRBD2. The germline V gene has CDR1 SGHVS and CDR2 FQNEAQ. V lost 1 base, J lost 10 bases, and 5 bases stayed unmatched. CDR3 size: 15 residues. For the CDR3, the DNA is TGTGCCAGCAGCTTAGGGCCTAGCGGGAGGGACGAGCAGTTCTTC. It specifies CASSLGPSGRDEQFF.

This clonotype was detected once. V usage is TRBV6-8 and J usage is TRBJ2-3, with TRBD2 matching 10 bases. The CDR3 is 15 residues long. V gave up 5 bases and J gave up 0 bases; unmatched junction bases: 2. Germline values: CDR1 MNHGY, CDR2 SAAAGT. DNA of the CDR3: TGTGCCAGCAGTGAACTAGCGGGAAGCACAGATACGCAGTATTTT. Translation gives CASSELAGSTDTQYF.

This clonotype was found once. The V gene is TRBV28, the J gene TRBJ1-3; possibly TRBD1 for D (5 bases). Trimming stripped 7 bases from V and 3 bases from J, with 13 bases between. There are 14 residues in the CDR3. The germline V gene has CDR1 MDHEN and CDR2 SYDVKM. The CDR3 bases are TGTGCCAGCACCAGCTGGGGGGGTGGAAACACCATATATTTT. The encoded protein is CASTSWGGGNTIYF.

The sample holds one count of this clonotype. The gene calls are TRBV19 and TRBJ2-2; perhaps TRBD2 as D (6 bases). Trimming left V 3 bases short and J 6 bases short, with 23 bases between. This CDR3 has 18 residues. Germline V gives CDR1 LNHDA, CDR2 SQIVND (reference sequence). CDR3 residues: CASSIIRSDSPSAGELFF. The DNA for the CDR3 is TGTGCCAGTAGTATTATCAGGTCGGACTCCCCTAGCGCCGGGGAGCTGTTTTTT.

The V and J genes are TRBV7-8 and TRBJ2-1; 10 nucleotides align to TRBD2. V shed 4 bases, J shed 7 bases, and the junction held 10 bases outside the gene matches. This CDR3 has 16 residues. CDR1 and CDR2 from the germline V gene are SGHVS and FQNEAQ. The DNA for the CDR3 is TGTGCCAGCAGCTCCGGTCGCCTAGCGGGAGTTAATGAGCAGTTCTTC. Translated: CASSSGRLAGVNEQFF.

J is TRBJ2-3 and V is TRBV10-3, with 14 positions matching TRBD2. Germline CDR1 ENHRY, CDR2 SYGVKD. This CDR3 spans 14 amino acids. V lost 10 bases and J lost 5; bases outside the gene matches: 5. The DNA of the CDR3 is TGTGCCACCGGGACTAGCGGGAGTCAAGATACGCAGTATTTT. This translates into CATGTSGSQDTQYF.